This TCR beta chain was sequenced for a study of identical twins. Germline V CDR1 and CDR2: LGHNA, YSLEER. The length of the CDR3 is 16 residues. Trimming removed 3 bases from V and 7 bases from J; junction bases left unmatched: 10. TCRdb reanalysed the 5' RACE reads using MiXCR and keeps one entry per CDR3 protein. The repertoire holds 200,000 to 250,000 distinct CDR3 sequences, with 5.5% to 7.5% as singletons. This sample also appeared in a second study, on T cells expressing NK-cell markers.

Sequenced sample: CD8+ T cells sorted from blood. This clonotype originated in a woman younger than 30 in good health. The chain recombines TRBV4-3 with TRBJ2-1, with TRBD2 matching 9 bases. The CDR3 nucleotides read TGCGCCAGCAGCCACTCCGGGACTAGCCCCGGGAATGAGCAGTTCTTC. Translating gives CASSHSGTSPGNEQFF.